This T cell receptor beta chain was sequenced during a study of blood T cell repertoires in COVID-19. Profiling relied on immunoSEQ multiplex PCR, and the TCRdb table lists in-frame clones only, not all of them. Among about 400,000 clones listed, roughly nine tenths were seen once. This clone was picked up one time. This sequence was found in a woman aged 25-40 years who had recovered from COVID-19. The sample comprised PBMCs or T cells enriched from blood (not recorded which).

The CDR3 is CASSGDRMGFF. CDR3 nucleotide sequence: TGTGCCAGCAGTGGGGACAGGATGGGATTTTTT. The V and J genes are TRBV2 and TRBJ1-4, with 8 bases matching TRBD1. CDR3 length: 11 residues. The junction had 6 bases not matched to a gene; V was cut back by 4 bases and J by 17 bases. Germline values: CDR1 SNHLY, CDR2 FYNNEI.